The present TCR beta chain was sequenced within a study of regulatory T cells in long-lasting Graves disease (dated by TCRdb to the early 2020s). Some background on the complete study: Antithyroid drugs had been taken for less than 3 months by newly diagnosed Graves' disease patients. Peripheral blood TCR sequencing and RNA sequencing compared persistent Graves' disease patients with newly diagnosed Graves' disease patients. The study was registered as a clinical trial and conducted in China. A total of roughly 35 samples underwent TCR sequencing: around 13 from persistent and 20 from newly diagnosed Graves' disease patients. Overall results and qualifications from the work: Because the primary lesion, thyroid tissue, could not be accessed, the study looked at peripheral blood alone. Sequencing and analysis were limited to the TCR beta chain. Persistent patients shared more public clonotypes among themselves (2,741) than newly diagnosed patients did (about 970). Persistent Graves' disease patients showed lower TCR Shannon entropy and fewer highly expanded clones than newly diagnosed patients, suggesting clonal expansion. The authors acknowledged the small sample size as a limitation that may reduce accuracy.

According to the study, the label for this sample's time point signals: newly diagnosed GD, antithyroid drugs for less than 3 months. For both TCR sequencing and RNA sequencing, RNA was extracted from PBMCs using TRIzol. The diagnosis of Graves' disease followed American Thyroid Association guidelines. The patients came from an endocrinology department in Xi'an, China. From each patient, about 9.7 milliliters of peripheral blood was collected into an EDTA anticoagulant tube. Ficoll Paque Plus density gradient separation was used to isolate PBMCs, and no further T cell sorting was done. An Agilent 2100 Bioanalyzer and agarose gel were used to check RNA quality, and a NanoDrop 2000 was used to measure RNA concentration. There are a few counts of this clonotype. The specificity of this receptor is unknown. At one of its ends the junction is not consistent with the germline gene, which may arise from a read error.

Preparation of the library involved multiplex PCR. The sample was run on an Illumina HiSeq 4000. To build TCR beta libraries, CDR3 regions were amplified by Arm-PCR using iRepertoire HTBI primers. PCR products were gel purified before sequencing. Per the authors' processing: Gene usage analysis of CDR3 amino acid clonotypes used the roughly 62 TRBV and approximately 13 TRBJ segments found across samples. COPE and FqMerger were used to merge filtered high-quality paired reads into contigs. BLAST was used to align contigs to the IMGT TRBV, TRBD and TRBJ reference genes, and CDR3 was defined following IMGT. Any clonotype with a frequency above 0.1% was classified as a highly expanded clone. Shannon entropy served as the measure of repertoire diversity, while the Gini coefficient captured V-J evenness. A clonotype found in more than one individual was treated as public. The public reads were reanalyzed by TCRdb: fastp trimming at Q25, MiXCR alignment, in-frame beta chains only. For every CDR3 protein sequence, its rows merge into one entry that carries the most common genes and DNA. These V and J calls derive from TCRdb rather than the authors' analysis. In this sample the table shows about 400,000 distinct CDR3 sequences, 15% to 20% of which occur a single time. Roughly 21% of the sample comes from the top ten.

This same sample was also part of a study on T cells in Graves' hyperthyroidism and ophthalmopathy. Per the second study: Stable Graves' hyperthyroidism was defined as the absence of progression to ophthalmopathy over 18 months of follow-up. Hyperthyroidism patients were newly diagnosed, with disease duration under 2 months, and aged 18 to 65 years. Any patient with an uncontrolled infection, another autoimmune disease, pregnancy or lactation was excluded. Diagnoses relied on clinical symptoms, serum thyroxine and TRAb, thyroid ultrasound and orbital computed tomography. The first round of RT-PCR for the TCR CDR3 was performed with the HTBI primer set and the Qiagen OneStep RT-PCR kit. Most expanded thyroid clonotypes (frequency above 0.001) were also detected in blood, a finding suggesting that blood repertoires may reflect thyroid immune responses. In cross-validation, a model built on a 13 V-J signature told ophthalmopathy apart from stable hyperthyroidism with 85% to 90% sensitivity and around 81% specificity, and in testing the same model reached 80%/75%. In validation, progression to ophthalmopathy was predicted by the model with almost 71% sensitivity and 72% to 85% specificity, a median of roughly 6.4 months before onset. TCR V-J signatures able to tell the groups apart were searched for in a discovery cohort of approximately 95 patients, of whom 43 had Graves' ophthalmopathy and 55 to 65 had stable Graves' hyperthyroidism. An independent validation cohort of 18 to 20 hyperthyroidism patients and over 15 patients who later progressed to ophthalmopathy tested prospective prediction of ophthalmopathy. For training and testing, the 100 or so patients in the discovery cohort were randomly divided in a 7:3 ratio. The study also compared thyroid tissue and blood T-cell repertoires from about six Graves' hyperthyroidism patients. Once sampling was done, hyperthyroidism patients were given methimazole at a starting dose of 30 mg daily, whereas ophthalmopathy patients were given high-dose intravenous methylprednisolone. Libraries were constructed in a second round of multiplex PCR, after which size selection and purification were performed. Paired-end sequencing of the libraries was performed with 100 bp reads on an Illumina HiSeq2000. SOAPnuke was used to process the raw data, removing reads that contained adapters or uncalled bases, had a mean Phred below 15, or lacked an exact match to the constant primer or identifier. High-quality paired reads were merged using COPE v1.2.5, and each unique nucleotide sequence was defined as a clonotype. MiTCR v1.1 was used to align clonotypes to the IMGT TRBV, TRBD and TRBJ reference segments. Only V-J combinations with frequency above 0.0001, covering about 99% of repertoires, were analysed. A TCS score was defined as the ratio of F50 (clonal expansion) to E x V (chaos), with BLOSUM62-based TCRdist applied between CDR3 peptides within each V-J. Welch's t-statistics and random forest reduced around 550 V-J features to 10 to 15, which were used in a naive Bayes classifier (R e1071). No statistical method was used to fix the sample size in advance, and group allocation was not hidden from the investigators. According to the paper, TCR Vbeta CDR3 sequencing was carried out on 135 peripheral blood samples, which came from about 45 ophthalmopathy, under 85 hyperthyroidism and roughly 17 progressor patients.

This material consisted of peripheral blood mononuclear cells (PBMCs), taken at new diagnosis, from a patient treated with antithyroid drugs. The sequence derives from a woman between 18 and 30 years old with Graves disease. Donor details come from another sample of the same person, matched by shared clones.

The DNA reads TGCACCAGCAGCCATGGCCCGTTCGGGAGGGCTCCCGGGGAGCTGTTTTTT. This sequence encodes CTSSHGPFGRAPGELFF. Recombination connected TRBV5-1 to TRBJ2-2; TRBD2 aligns with 8 central bases. CDR1 SGHRS and CDR2 YFSETQ are derived from the germline V gene. The CDR3 runs 17 residues from the cysteine to the phenylalanine. The read is trimmed to its CDR3 DNA, 51 bases read in frame from base 1.